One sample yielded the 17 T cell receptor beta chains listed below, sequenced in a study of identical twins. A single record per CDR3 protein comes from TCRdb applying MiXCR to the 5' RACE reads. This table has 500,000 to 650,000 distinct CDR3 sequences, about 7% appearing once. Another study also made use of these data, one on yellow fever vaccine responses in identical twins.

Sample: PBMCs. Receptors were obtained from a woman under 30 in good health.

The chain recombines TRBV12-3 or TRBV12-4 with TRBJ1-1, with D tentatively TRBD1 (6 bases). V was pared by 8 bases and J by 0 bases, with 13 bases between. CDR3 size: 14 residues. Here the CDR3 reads CASASGHLNTEAFF. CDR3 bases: TGTGCCAGCGCGTCGGGACATTTGAACACTGAAGCTTTCTTT.

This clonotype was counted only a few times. Here the CDR3 DNA reads TGTGCCATCAGTGAGACTGGCGCCGACACCGGGGAGCTGTTTTTT. Translation: CAISETGADTGELFF. The chain recombines TRBV10-3 with TRBJ2-2, with unresolved D. The CDR3 extends over 15 amino acids. Between the trimmed V and J ends, which lost 2 bases and 3 bases, there was a span of 10 bases. Germline assignment: CDR1 ENHRY and CDR2 SYGVKD.

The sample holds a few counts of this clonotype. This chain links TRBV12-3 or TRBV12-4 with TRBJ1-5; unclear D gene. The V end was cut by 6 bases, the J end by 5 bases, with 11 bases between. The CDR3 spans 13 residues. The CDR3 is CASRPSRDQPQHF. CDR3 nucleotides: TGTGCCAGCAGACCCTCGAGGGATCAGCCCCAGCATTTT.

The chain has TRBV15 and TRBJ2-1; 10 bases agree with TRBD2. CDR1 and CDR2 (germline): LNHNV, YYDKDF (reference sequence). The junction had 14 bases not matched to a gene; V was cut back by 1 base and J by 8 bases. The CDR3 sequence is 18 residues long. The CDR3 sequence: CATSRVPREAGGGDEQFF. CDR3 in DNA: TGTGCCACCAGCAGAGTGCCCAGGGAAGCGGGGGGGGGCGATGAGCAGTTCTTC.

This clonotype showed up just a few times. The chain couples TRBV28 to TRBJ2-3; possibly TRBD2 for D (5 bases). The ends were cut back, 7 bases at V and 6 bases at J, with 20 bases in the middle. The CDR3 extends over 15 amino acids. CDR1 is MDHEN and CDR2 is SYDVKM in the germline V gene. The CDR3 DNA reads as TGTGCCAGCATAGGAGGAGACCTCCTCGTGGATACGCAGTATTTT. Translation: CASIGGDLLVDTQYF.

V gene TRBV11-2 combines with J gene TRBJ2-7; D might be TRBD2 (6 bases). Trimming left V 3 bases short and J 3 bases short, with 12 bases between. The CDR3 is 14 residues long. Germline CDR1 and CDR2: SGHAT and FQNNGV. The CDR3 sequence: CASSFGREFYEQYV. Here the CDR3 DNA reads TGTGCCAGCAGCTTCGGACGGGAGTTCTACGAGCAGTACGTC.

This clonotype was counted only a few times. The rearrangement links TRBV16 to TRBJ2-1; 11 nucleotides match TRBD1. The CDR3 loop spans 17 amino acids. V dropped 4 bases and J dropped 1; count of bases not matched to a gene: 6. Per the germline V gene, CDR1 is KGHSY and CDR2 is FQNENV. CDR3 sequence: CASSRMDRGLSYNEQFF. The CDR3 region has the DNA TGTGCCAGCAGCCGAATGGACAGGGGGCTTTCCTACAATGAGCAGTTCTTC.

CDR3 sequence (DNA): TGCAGTGCTAGACCCACGACAGGGCTGAACACTGAAGCTTTCTTT. Protein: CSARPTTGLNTEAFF. This sequence joins TRBV20-1 and TRBJ1-1; 7 positions agree with TRBD1. This CDR3 spans 15 amino acids. Germline CDR1 reads DFQATT; CDR2 reads SNEGSKA (reference sequence). J lost 0 bases, V lost 2 bases, and 6 bases had no gene match.

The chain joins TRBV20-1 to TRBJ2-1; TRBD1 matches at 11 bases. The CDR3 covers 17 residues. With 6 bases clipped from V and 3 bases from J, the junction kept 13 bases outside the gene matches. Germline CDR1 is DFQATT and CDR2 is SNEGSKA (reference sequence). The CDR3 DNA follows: TGCAGTGCCAGGGACAGGGGGAGGGCGGGAGGCTACAATGAGCAGTTCTTC. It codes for CSARDRGRAGGYNEQFF.

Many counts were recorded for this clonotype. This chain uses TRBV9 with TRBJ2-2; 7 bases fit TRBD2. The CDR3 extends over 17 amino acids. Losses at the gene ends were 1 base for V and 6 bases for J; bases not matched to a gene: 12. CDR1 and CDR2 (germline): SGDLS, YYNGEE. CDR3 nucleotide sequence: TGTGCCAGCAGCGTACCCTGGGCTAGCGGCAGCGCCGGGGAGCTGTTTTTT. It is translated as CASSVPWASGSAGELFF.

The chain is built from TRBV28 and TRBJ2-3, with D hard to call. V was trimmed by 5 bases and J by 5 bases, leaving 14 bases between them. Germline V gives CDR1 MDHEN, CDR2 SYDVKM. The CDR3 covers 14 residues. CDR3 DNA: TGTGCCAGCAGTCCCTACAACGGACGAGATACGCAGTATTTT. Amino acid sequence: CASSPYNGRDTQYF.

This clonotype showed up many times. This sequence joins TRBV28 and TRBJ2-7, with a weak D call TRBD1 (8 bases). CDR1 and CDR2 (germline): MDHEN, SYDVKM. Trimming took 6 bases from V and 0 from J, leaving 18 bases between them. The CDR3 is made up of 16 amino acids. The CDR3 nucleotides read TGTGCCAGCAGACAGGGGGGGGCGGTGAGCTCCTACGAGCAGTACTTC. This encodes CASRQGGAVSSYEQYF.

CDR3 nucleotides: TGTGCCAGCACCGTCACAAACAGGTTTTCGGAGACCCAGTACTTC. Translation gives CASTVTNRFSETQYF. The chain carries TRBV7-9 and TRBJ2-5; TRBD1 is a possible D gene (5 bases). This CDR3 region has 15 residues. V was shortened by 7 bases and J by 5 bases, with 20 bases between the two germline ends. The germline V gene encodes CDR1 SEHNR and CDR2 FQNEAQ (reference sequence). Together with reference TRBV7-9 and TRBJ2-5, the CDR3 gives the full variable domain: DTGVSQNPRHKITKRGQNVTFRCDPISEHNRLYWYRQTLGQGPEFLTYFQNEAQLEKSRLLSDRFSAERPKGSFSTLEIQRTEQGDSAMYLCASTVTNRFSETQYFGPGTRLLVL.

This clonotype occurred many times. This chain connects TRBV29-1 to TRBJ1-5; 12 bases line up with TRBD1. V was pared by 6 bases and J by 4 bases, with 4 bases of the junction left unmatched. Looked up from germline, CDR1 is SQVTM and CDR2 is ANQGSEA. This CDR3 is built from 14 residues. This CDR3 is CSVGQGASNQPQHF. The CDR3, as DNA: TGCAGCGTGGGACAGGGGGCGAGTAATCAGCCCCAGCATTTT.

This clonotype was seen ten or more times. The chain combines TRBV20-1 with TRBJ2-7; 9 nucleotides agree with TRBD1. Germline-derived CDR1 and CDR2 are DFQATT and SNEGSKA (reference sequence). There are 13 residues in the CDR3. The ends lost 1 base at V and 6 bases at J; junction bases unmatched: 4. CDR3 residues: CSARGQGGAEQYF. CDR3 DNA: TGCAGTGCTAGAGGACAGGGGGGTGCCGAGCAGTACTTC.

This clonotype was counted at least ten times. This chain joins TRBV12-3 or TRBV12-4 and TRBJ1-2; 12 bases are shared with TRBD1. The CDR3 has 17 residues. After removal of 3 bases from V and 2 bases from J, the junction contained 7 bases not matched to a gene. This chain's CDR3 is CASSFLLGTGGNYGYTF. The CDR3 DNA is TGTGCCAGCAGTTTTCTTTTGGGGACAGGGGGCAACTATGGCTACACCTTC.

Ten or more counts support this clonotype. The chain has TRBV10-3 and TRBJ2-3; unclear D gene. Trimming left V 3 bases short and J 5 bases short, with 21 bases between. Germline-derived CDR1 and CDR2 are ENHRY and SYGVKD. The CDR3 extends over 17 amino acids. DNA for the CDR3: TGTGCCATCAGTGATATGGTAGGATATTTTGATGGAGATACGCAGTATTTT. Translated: CAISDMVGYFDGDTQYF.